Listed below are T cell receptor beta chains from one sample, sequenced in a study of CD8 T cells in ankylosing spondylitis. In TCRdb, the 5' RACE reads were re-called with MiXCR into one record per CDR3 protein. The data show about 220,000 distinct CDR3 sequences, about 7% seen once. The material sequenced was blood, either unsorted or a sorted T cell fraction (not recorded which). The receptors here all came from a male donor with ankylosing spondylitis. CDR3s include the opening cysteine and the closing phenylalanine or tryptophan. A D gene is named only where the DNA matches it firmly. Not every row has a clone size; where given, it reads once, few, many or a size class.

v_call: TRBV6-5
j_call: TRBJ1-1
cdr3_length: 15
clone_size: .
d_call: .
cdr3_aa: CASSYGPRPNTEAFF
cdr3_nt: TGTGCCAGCAGTTACGGTCCACGCCCGAACACTGAAGCTTTCTTT

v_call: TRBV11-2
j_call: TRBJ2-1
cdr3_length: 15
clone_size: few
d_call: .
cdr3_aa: CASSLAPLVLNEQFF
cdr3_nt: TGTGCCAGCAGCTTAGCCCCTCTAGTGCTCAATGAGCAGTTCTTC

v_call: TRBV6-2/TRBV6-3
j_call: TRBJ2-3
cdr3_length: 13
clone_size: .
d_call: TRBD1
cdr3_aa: CATETGLDNTQYF
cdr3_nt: TGTGCCACCGAGACAGGGTTGGACAATACGCAGTATTTT

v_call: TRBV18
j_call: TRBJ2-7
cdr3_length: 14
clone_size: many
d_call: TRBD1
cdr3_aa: CASSERTGSYEQYF
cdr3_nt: TGTGCCAGCTCAGAACGGACAGGGAGCTACGAGCAGTACTTC

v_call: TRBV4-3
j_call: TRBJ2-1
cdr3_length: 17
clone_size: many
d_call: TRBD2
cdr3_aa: CASSQAFGTSGSNEQFF
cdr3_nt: TGCGCCAGCAGCCAAGCCTTCGGGACTAGCGGGAGCAATGAGCAGTTCTTC

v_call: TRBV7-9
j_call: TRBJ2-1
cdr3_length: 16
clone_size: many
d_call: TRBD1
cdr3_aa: CASSLGGTGVSYEQFF
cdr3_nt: TGTGCCAGCAGCTTAGGCGGGACAGGGGTAAGCTATGAGCAGTTCTTC

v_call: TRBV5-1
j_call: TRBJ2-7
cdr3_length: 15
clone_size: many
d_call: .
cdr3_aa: CASSLRRDNSYEQYF
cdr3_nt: TGCGCCAGCAGCTTGCGCCGCGATAACTCCTACGAGCAGTACTTC

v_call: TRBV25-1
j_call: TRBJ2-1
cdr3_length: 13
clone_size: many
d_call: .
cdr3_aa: CASSRTANNEQFF
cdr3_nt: TGTGCCAGCAGTAGGACAGCCAACAATGAGCAGTTCTTC

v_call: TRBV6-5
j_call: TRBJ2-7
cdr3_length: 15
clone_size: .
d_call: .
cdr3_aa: CASSFRGRREHEQYF
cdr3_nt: TGTGCCAGCAGTTTCCGGGGTCGGCGGGAACACGAGCAGTACTTC

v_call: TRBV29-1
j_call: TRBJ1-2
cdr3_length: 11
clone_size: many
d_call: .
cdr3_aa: CSVPGGDGYTF
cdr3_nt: TGCAGCGTTCCGGGCGGGGACGGCTACACCTTC

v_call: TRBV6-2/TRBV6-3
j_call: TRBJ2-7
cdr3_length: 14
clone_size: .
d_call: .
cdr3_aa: CASSYTSGPFEQYF
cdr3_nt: TGTGCCAGCAGTTACACTTCGGGACCTTTCGAGCAGTACTTC

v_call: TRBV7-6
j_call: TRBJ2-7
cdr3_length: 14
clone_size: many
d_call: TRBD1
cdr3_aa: CASSLGDSLYEQYF
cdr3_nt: TGTGCCAGCAGCTTAGGGGACAGCCTCTACGAGCAGTACTTC

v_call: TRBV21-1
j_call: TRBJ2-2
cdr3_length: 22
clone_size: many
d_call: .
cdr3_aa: CASSKECVRLAGGPSGTGELFF
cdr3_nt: TGTGCCAGCAGCAAAGAATGCGTTCGGCTAGCGGGAGGGCCATCGGGCACCGGGGAGCTGTTTTTT

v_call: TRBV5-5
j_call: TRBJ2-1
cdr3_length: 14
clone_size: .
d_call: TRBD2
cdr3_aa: CASSRGSLYNEQFF
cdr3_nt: TGTGCCAGCAGCCGCGGGAGCCTCTACAATGAGCAGTTCTTC

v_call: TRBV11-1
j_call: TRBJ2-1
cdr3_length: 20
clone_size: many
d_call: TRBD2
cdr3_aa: CASSPPLGVGTSGRSGEQFF
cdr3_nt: TGTGCCAGCAGCCCACCCTTAGGGGTAGGGACTAGCGGGAGATCGGGTGAGCAGTTCTTC

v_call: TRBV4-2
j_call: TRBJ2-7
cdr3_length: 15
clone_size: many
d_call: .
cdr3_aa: CASSQDSGESYEQYF
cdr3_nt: TGTGCCAGCAGCCAAGATAGCGGAGAAAGCTACGAGCAGTACTTC

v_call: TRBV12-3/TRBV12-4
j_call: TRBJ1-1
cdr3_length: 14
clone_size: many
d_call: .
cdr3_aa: CASSVGGAVTEAFF
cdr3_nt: TGTGCCAGCAGTGTGGGGGGCGCGGTGACTGAAGCTTTCTTT

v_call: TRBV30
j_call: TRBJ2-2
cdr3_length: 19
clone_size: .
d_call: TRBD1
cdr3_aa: CAWSVWVSFRDRNTGELFF
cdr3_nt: TGTGCCTGGAGTGTCTGGGTATCGTTCCGGGACAGGAACACCGGGGAGCTGTTTTTT

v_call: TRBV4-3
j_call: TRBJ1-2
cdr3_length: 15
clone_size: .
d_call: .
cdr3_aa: CASSQVNQGGYGYTF
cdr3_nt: TGCGCCAGCAGCCAGGTTAACCAGGGTGGCTATGGCTACACCTTC

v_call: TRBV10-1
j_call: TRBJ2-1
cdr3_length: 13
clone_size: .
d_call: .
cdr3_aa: CASSESADDEQFF
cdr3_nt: TGCGCCAGCAGTGAGTCGGCTGACGATGAGCAGTTCTTC

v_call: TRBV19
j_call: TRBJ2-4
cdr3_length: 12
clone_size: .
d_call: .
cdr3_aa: CATSPGGNIQYF
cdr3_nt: TGTGCCACTTCCCCCGGCGGGAACATTCAGTACTTC

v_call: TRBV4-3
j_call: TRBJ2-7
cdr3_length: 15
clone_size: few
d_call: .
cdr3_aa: CASSPDWGAEGEQYF
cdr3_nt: TGCGCCAGCAGCCCCGACTGGGGCGCCGAAGGGGAGCAGTACTTC

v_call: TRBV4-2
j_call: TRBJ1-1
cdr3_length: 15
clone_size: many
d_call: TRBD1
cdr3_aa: CASSQGEGAGVEAFF
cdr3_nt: TGTGCCAGCAGCCAAGGAGAGGGGGCGGGGGTGGAGGCTTTCTTT

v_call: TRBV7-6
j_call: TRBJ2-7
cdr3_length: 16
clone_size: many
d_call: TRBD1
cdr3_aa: CASSMAGTGTLLEQYF
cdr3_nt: TGTGCCAGCAGCATGGCCGGGACAGGGACGTTGCTCGAGCAGTACTTC

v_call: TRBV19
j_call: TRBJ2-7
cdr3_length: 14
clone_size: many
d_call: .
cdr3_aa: CASSAASGAYEQYF
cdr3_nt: TGTGCCAGTAGTGCAGCGTCCGGTGCCTACGAGCAGTACTTC

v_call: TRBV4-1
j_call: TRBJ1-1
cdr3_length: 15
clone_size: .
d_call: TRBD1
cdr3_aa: CASSQVRDRETEAFF
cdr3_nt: TGCGCCAGCAGCCAAGTCCGGGACAGGGAAACTGAAGCTTTCTTT

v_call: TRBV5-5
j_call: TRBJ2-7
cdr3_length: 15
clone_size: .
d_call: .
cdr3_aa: CASSLARGIFYEQYF
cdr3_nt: TGTGCCAGCAGCTTGGCCCGGGGGATCTTCTACGAGCAGTACTTC